These 32 T cell receptor beta chains came from one sample sequenced in a study of radiotherapy plus CTLA-4 blockade in lung cancer (dated by TCRdb to 2017 to 2018). Library generation was performed with the immunoSEQ multiplex PCR assay. Not all clones reach the TCRdb copy of this immuneACCESS table, which keeps in-frame sequences only. Checked studies attribute under half of the gap to unresolved V genes and leave the rest unexplained. This sample is represented by 35,000 to 50,000 clones; roughly two thirds of them were singletons. The top ten constitute roughly 3.5% of the sample. This specimen was peripheral blood, taken from a patient treated with radiotherapy plus ipilimumab. These receptors all come from a human donor with non-small cell lung cancer who had a complete response to radiotherapy plus ipilimumab.

This clone has just one count. The V gene is TRBV10-1, the J gene TRBJ2-2; TRBD1 is a possible D gene (5 bases). The V end lost 4 bases, the J end lost 5 bases, and 8 bases lay between the germline ends. This CDR3 region has 13 residues. CDR1 and CDR2 (germline): WNHNN, SYGVQD (reference sequence). CDR3 sequence reads: CASSGSGTGELFF. DNA for the CDR3: TGCGCCAGCAGTGGATCAGGGACCGGGGAGCTGTTTTTT.

This chain connects TRBV10-1 to TRBJ2-1; possible D gene TRBD2, 5 bases. The CDR3 is 16 amino acids. Germline CDR1 reads WNHNN; CDR2 reads SYGVQD (reference sequence). Trimming removed 4 bases from V and 0 bases from J, with 13 bases in between. Here the CDR3 reads CASSGGLLISYNEQFF. DNA of the CDR3: TGCGCCAGCAGTGGAGGACTCTTAATCTCCTACAATGAGCAGTTCTTC.

This clone was found once. V gene TRBV2 combines with J gene TRBJ1-4; 11 bases match TRBD1. V shed 6 bases and J 4 bases; nucleotides not matched to a gene: 4. CDR1 is SNHLY and CDR2 is FYNNEI in the germline V gene. The CDR3 is 15 residues long. The CDR3 sequence is CASSLGQGVNEKLFF. CDR3 nucleotides: TGTGCCAGCAGCCTGGGACAGGGGGTTAATGAAAAACTGTTTTTT.

The CDR3 is CARSNPQGGRYEQYF. As DNA, the CDR3 is TGTGCCAGATCTAACCCACAGGGGGGCAGGTACGAGCAGTACTTC. The chain couples TRBV2 to TRBJ2-5, with 8 nucleotides matching TRBD1. The J call may be in error: the DNA end matches TRBJ2-7 better. CDR1 and CDR2 (germline): SNHLY, FYNNEI. The CDR3 loop spans 15 amino acids.

The gene calls are TRBV6-5 and TRBJ1-6; possibly TRBD1 for D (6 bases). The CDR3 totals 13 residues. The V and J ends lost 8 bases and 4 bases respectively, with 9 bases between them. Germline assignment: CDR1 MNHEY and CDR2 SVGAGI. The CDR3 here is CASLRGYNSPLHF. In DNA, the CDR3 is TGTGCCAGCCTGAGGGGGTATAATTCACCCCTCCACTTT.

The CDR3 coding sequence is TGTGCCAGCAGCTCACGGACTAGCGGGAGACACAATGAGCAGTTCTTC. Its protein product is CASSSRTSGRHNEQFF. The V and J genes are TRBV5-4 and TRBJ2-1; TRBD2 matches 13 bases. This CDR3 contains 16 residues. Germline V gene lookup returns CDR1 SGHNT and CDR2 YYREEE (reference sequence). Trimming removed 3 bases from V and 5 bases from J; junction bases left unmatched: 5.

This clone occurred once. This chain connects TRBV7-9 to TRBJ2-2; weak D call: TRBD1 (6 bases). The CDR3 covers 14 residues. The germline CDR1 and CDR2 sequences are SEHNR and FQNEAQ (reference sequence). V was shortened by 7 bases and J by 0 bases, with 9 bases between the two germline ends. The CDR3 protein is CASNDRPNTGELFF. As DNA, the CDR3 is TGTGCCAGCAACGACAGGCCGAACACCGGGGAGCTGTTTTTT.

The genes are TRBV19 and TRBJ1-5; D is unclear. Germline lookup yields CDR1 LNHDA and CDR2 SQIVND (reference sequence). The CDR3 is 17 amino acids. V was cut by 2 bases and J by 0 bases, with 14 bases left in between. The CDR3 DNA reads TGTGCCAGTAGTATACCTACCCCCGGGTTTAGCAATCAGCCCCAGCATTTT. It translates to CASSIPTPGFSNQPQHF. Complete variable domain (other parts from reference TRBV19 and TRBJ1-5): DGGITQSPKYLFRKEGQNVTLSCEQNLNHDAMYWYRQDPGQGLRLIYYSQIVNDFQKGDIAEGYSVSREKKESFPLTVTSAQKNPTAFYLCASSIPTPGFSNQPQHFGDGTRLSIL.

The chain employs TRBV11-2 and TRBJ2-1, with 10 bases aligning to TRBD2. Germline-derived CDR1 and CDR2 are SGHAT and FQNNGV. This CDR3 spans 16 amino acids. V shed 1 base, J shed 6 bases, and the junction held 6 bases outside the gene matches. CDR3 sequence: CASSLGSGRLRNEQFF. Here the CDR3 DNA reads TGTGCCAGCAGCTTAGGTAGCGGGAGGTTGCGCAATGAGCAGTTCTTC.

The chain couples TRBV5-6 to TRBJ2-7; 8 bases line up with TRBD1. The CDR3 length is 16 residues. Germline CDR1 reads SGHDT; CDR2 reads YYEEEE. Germline trimming cut 0 bases from V and 0 bases from J; bases unmatched to any gene: 5. CDR3 amino acids: CASSLGGQASSYEQYF. DNA of the CDR3: TGTGCCAGCAGCTTGGGGGGACAGGCGAGCTCCTACGAGCAGTACTTC.

The CDR3 DNA is TGTGCCAGCAGTAAGAAGGCGGCGGCAACTAATGAAAAACTGTTTTTT. Its translation is CASSKKAAATNEKLFF. The genes are TRBV6-6 and TRBJ1-4; D not resolved. The CDR3 is 16 residues long. V gave up 5 bases and J gave up 0 bases, with 13 bases separating them. CDR1 and CDR2 from the germline V gene are MNHNY and SVGAGI (reference sequence).

This clone was detected a few times. The chain has TRBV6-5 and TRBJ2-1; 10 nucleotides line up with TRBD2. Germline V lookup: CDR1 MNHEY, CDR2 SVGAGI. With 4 bases clipped from V and 9 bases from J, the junction kept 9 bases outside the gene matches. The CDR3 consists of 15 residues. In nucleotides, the CDR3 is TGTGCCAGCAGTTCTCCTAGCGGGGGAAAACGTGAGCAGTTCTTC. Its translation: CASSSPSGGKREQFF.

The CDR3 sequence: CASSSHRGHEQFF. The CDR3, as DNA: TGCGCCAGCAGCTCCCACAGGGGTCATGAGCAGTTCTTC. The gene calls are TRBV5-1 and TRBJ2-1; TRBD1 matches 7 bases. The CDR3 is 13 residues long. The V and J ends lost 3 bases and 8 bases, in that order; junction bases with no gene match: 5. The V gene's germline CDR1 is SGHRS and CDR2 YFSETQ.

The V gene is TRBV29-1, the J gene TRBJ2-7; TRBD1 agrees at 9 bases. The V segment lost 6 bases and the J segment 3 bases; nucleotides outside the gene matches: 0. There are 11 residues in the CDR3. Germline V CDR1 and CDR2: SQVTM, ANQGSEA. The CDR3 loop is CSVTGGYEQYF. For the CDR3, the DNA is TGCAGCGTGACAGGGGGCTACGAGCAGTACTTC.

The chain recombines TRBV12-5 with TRBJ2-3; D gene unclear. The V and J ends lost 8 bases and 2 bases respectively, with 8 bases between them. The CDR3 contains 12 residues. Germline assignment: CDR1 LGHNT and CDR2 FRNRAP. The CDR3 loop is CASSVNTDTQYF. CDR3 bases: TGTGCTAGTTCGGTCAACACAGATACGCAGTATTTT.

The V call is TRBV6-5, the J call TRBJ2-7; 7 bases are a match to TRBD1. J lost 5 bases, V lost 2 bases, and 3 bases had no gene match. The V gene's germline CDR1 is MNHEY and CDR2 SVGAGI. The length of the CDR3 is 13 residues. CDR3 in DNA: TGTGCCAGCAGTTACCAGACAGGGAACGAGCAGTACTTC. Amino acids: CASSYQTGNEQYF.

The chain employs TRBV2 and TRBJ1-2; the D is unclear. Germline lookup yields CDR1 SNHLY and CDR2 FYNNEI. Between the trimmed V and J ends, which lost 2 bases and 4 bases, there was a span of 5 bases. This CDR3 contains 12 residues. Here the CDR3 reads CASSEPGYGYTF. The CDR3 DNA reads TGTGCCAGCAGTGAACCAGGCTATGGCTACACCTTC.

The chain recombines TRBV27 with TRBJ1-2; 8 nucleotides match TRBD1. CDR3 size: 15 residues. Germline V gene sequence: CDR1 MNHEY, CDR2 SMNVEV (reference sequence). V dropped 5 bases and J dropped 2; count of bases not matched to a gene: 7. This CDR3 is CASSPGQGRNYGYTF. CDR3 coding DNA: TGTGCCAGCAGTCCTGGACAGGGAAGGAACTATGGCTACACCTTC.

The gene calls are TRBV7-2 and TRBJ2-5; the match to TRBD2 covers 8 bases. With 0 bases clipped from V and 5 bases from J, the junction kept 8 bases outside the gene matches. The germline CDR1 and CDR2 sequences are SGHTA and FQGNSA. This CDR3 contains 16 residues. The CDR3 region is CASSLAPAGGQETQYF. The CDR3, as DNA: TGTGCCAGCAGCTTAGCTCCGGCGGGGGGTCAGGAGACCCAGTACTTC. The entire variable domain, with the rest obtained from reference TRBV7-2 and TRBJ2-5, is as follows: GAGVSQSPSNKVTEKGKDVELRCDPISGHTALYWYRQSLGQGLEFLIYFQGNSAPDKSGLPSDRFSAERTGGSVSTLTIQRTQQEDSAVYLCASSLAPAGGQETQYFGPGTRLLVL.

This clone came up once. Mismatch with germline at one junction end may stem from a read error. The DNA for the CDR3 is TGTGCCAGCAGCTTAGAAGAGAGACAGGGGCAATATTTT. Translation gives CASSLEERQGQYF. This rearrangement joins TRBV7-9 to TRBJ1-1, with 8 bases that match TRBD1. CDR1 and CDR2 (germline): SEHNR, FQNEAQ (reference sequence). The CDR3 is 13 residues long.

The rearrangement uses TRBV7-2 and TRBJ2-1; 7 nucleotides line up with TRBD1. The V gene end was trimmed by 5 bases and the J gene end by 1 base; junction bases not matched to a gene: 11. Germline values: CDR1 SGHTA, CDR2 FQGNSA. The CDR3 loop spans 17 amino acids. CDR3 sequence: CASSLGQQSWSYNEQFF. The CDR3 region has the DNA TGTGCCAGCAGCCTGGGACAGCAAAGTTGGTCCTACAATGAGCAGTTCTTC.

The chain has TRBV29-1 and TRBJ2-3, with D tentatively TRBD1 (6 bases). Germline V CDR1 and CDR2: SQVTM, ANQGSEA. V lost 5 bases and J lost 0, with 12 bases in between. The CDR3 length is 14 residues. The CDR3 DNA reads TGCAGCGTTTCAACAGGGCTAAGCACAGATACGCAGTATTTT. It codes for CSVSTGLSTDTQYF.

This clone is a singleton in its sample. The chain joins TRBV4-2 to TRBJ2-1, with 8 bases aligning to TRBD2. The CDR3 spans 14 residues. The germline gives CDR1 LGHNA, CDR2 YNFKEQ. Losses at the gene ends were 3 bases for V and 8 bases for J; bases not matched to a gene: 6. The CDR3 nucleotides are TGTGCCAGCAGCCAGGGACTAGAGGGGGATGAGCAGTTCTTC. Residues: CASSQGLEGDEQFF.

This clone appeared a single time. V gene TRBV5-1 combines with J gene TRBJ2-7; the match to TRBD2 covers 8 bases. The CDR3 totals 15 residues. Germline loops: CDR1 SGHRS, CDR2 YFSETQ. V lost 0 bases and J lost 7; bases outside the gene matches: 9. CDR3 nucleotide sequence: TGCGCCAGCAGCTTGGCCCCAGCGGGCGGGGGGGAGCAGTACTTC. Protein product: CASSLAPAGGGEQYF.

This clone showed up just a few times. This chain connects TRBV11-2 to TRBJ2-5, with TRBD1 as a possible D gene (6 bases). V was cut by 1 base and J by 2 bases, with 14 bases left in between. This CDR3 contains 16 residues. Germline values: CDR1 SGHAT, CDR2 FQNNGV. CDR3 loop: CASSLGVGASQETQYF. DNA for the CDR3: TGTGCCAGCAGCTTAGGGGTGGGGGCCAGTCAAGAGACCCAGTACTTC.

The chain carries TRBV27 and TRBJ2-7, with TRBD2 identical over 7 bases. Germline CDR1 is MNHEY and CDR2 is SMNVEV (reference sequence). Trimming cost V 1 base and J 7 bases; bases outside gene matches: 10. The CDR3 spans 15 residues. The CDR3 DNA sequence: TGTGCCAGCAGTTTATGGGAAGCGGGGCAAGGGGAGCAGTACTTC. It is translated as CASSLWEAGQGEQYF.

This clone was observed once. The chain employs TRBV7-9 and TRBJ2-3; 7 nucleotides line up with TRBD2. V shed 5 bases and J 0 bases; nucleotides not matched to a gene: 5. Germline lookup yields CDR1 SEHNR and CDR2 FQNEAQ (reference sequence). This CDR3 region has 15 residues. CDR3 residues: CASSRTSASTDTQYF. The CDR3, as DNA: TGTGCCAGCAGCCGAACTAGCGCCAGCACAGATACGCAGTATTTT. Full variable domain (outside the CDR3, taken from reference TRBV7-9 and TRBJ2-3): DTGVSQNPRHKITKRGQNVTFRCDPISEHNRLYWYRQTLGQGPEFLTYFQNEAQLEKSRLLSDRFSAERPKGSFSTLEIQRTEQGDSAMYLCASSRTSASTDTQYFGPGTRLTVL.

This sequence joins TRBV2 and TRBJ2-5; 8 nucleotides match TRBD2. This CDR3 has 13 amino acids. Germline V CDR1 and CDR2: SNHLY, FYNNEI. V gave up 4 bases and J gave up 5 bases; unmatched junction bases: 3. The CDR3 protein is CASSGLARETQYF. For the CDR3, the DNA is TGTGCCAGCAGTGGACTAGCGAGGGAGACCCAGTACTTC.

V and J are TRBV11-2 and TRBJ2-7, with 10 bases fitting TRBD1. Germline lookup yields CDR1 SGHAT and CDR2 FQNNGV. There are 17 residues in the CDR3. V was clipped by 1 base and J by 2 bases; unmatched bases: 8. In DNA form, the CDR3 reads TGTGCCAGCAGCTTAGGAGCCGGGACAGGGGCCACCTACGAGCAGTACTTC. It codes for CASSLGAGTGATYEQYF.

In this sample, this clone turned up once. The genes are TRBV6-5 and TRBJ2-2; perhaps TRBD1 as D (7 bases). The CDR3 sequence is 14 residues long. Trimming took 8 bases from V and 2 from J, leaving 12 bases between them. Germline values: CDR1 MNHEY, CDR2 SVGAGI. The CDR3: CASRGTANTGELFF. The CDR3 DNA reads as TGTGCCAGCCGGGGGACAGCCAACACCGGGGAGCTGTTTTTT.

The chain employs TRBV28 and TRBJ1-5, with D perhaps matching TRBD1 (6 bases). Germline V gene lookup returns CDR1 MDHEN and CDR2 SYDVKM. The CDR3 has 17 amino acids. Trimming pared 5 bases from V and 0 bases from J, leaving 17 bases between. Written as DNA, the CDR3 is TGTGCCAGCAGTCCCCTAGGGGGAACATATAGCAATCAGCCCCAGCATTTT. Translating gives CASSPLGGTYSNQPQHF.

The chain joins TRBV2 to TRBJ2-5, with no clear D. V was trimmed by 10 bases and J by 5 bases, leaving 14 bases between them. The CDR3 consists of 12 residues. Germline assignment: CDR1 SNHLY and CDR2 FYNNEI. CDR3 residues: CATARVAETQYF. As DNA, the CDR3 is TGTGCCACCGCCCGGGTCGCCGAGACCCAGTACTTC.